This T cell receptor beta chain originates from a study of T cell repertoires in cytomegalovirus infection. Study observations and caveats: It was HLA-C-restricted CMV-specific TCR beta clonotypes that dominated the response ex vivo.

TCRdb processed the reads anew with MiXCR; each CDR3 protein has one entry. Of 200,000 to 300,000 distinct CDR3 sequences listed, about 7% are singletons. As for this clonotype: Its antigen is currently unknown.

Between the trimmed V and J ends, which lost 7 bases and 4 bases, there was a span of 19 bases. CDR1 SQVTM and CDR2 ANQGSEA come from the germline V gene. This CDR3 region has 14 residues. The clonotype was recovered from a human donor in good health (CMV status not recorded). Some clones in this sample may be carry-over from other donors' samples. The chain carries TRBV29-1 and TRBJ1-2; D may be TRBD1 (6 bases). The sequencing input was PBMCs. In DNA, the CDR3 is TGCAGCGCCCGGACGGGGGGCCGGGGCTATGGCTACACCTTC. This gives the protein CSARTGGRGYGYTF.